The source of this TCR beta chain is a study of shared clonotypes between healthy human individuals. Findings of the study overall: Naive CD4 clonotypes overlapped across a handful of donors at around 4.7%.

Several immunoSEQ plates held equal portions of the genomic DNA taken from each subset. Method: immunoSEQ multiplex PCR; TCRdb's copy keeps in-frame clones and lacks some. The sample carries 2 million or so clones, roughly 96% recorded once. On this clone itself: Antigen unknown.

Deletions cut 6 bases from V and 0 bases from J, with 12 bases between. CDR1 and CDR2 from the germline V gene are SGHTA and FQGNSA. The CDR3 length is 15 residues. The origin of this receptor is a man aged 18 to 35 in good health. The rearrangement uses TRBV7-2 and TRBJ2-1; D possibly corresponds to TRBD2 (5 bases). Sequenced sample: naive CD4+ T cells sorted from blood. Indicated subset: CD45RA+ positively selected. The DNA of the CDR3 is TGTGCCAGCAGAGCTAGGGAGAGCTCCTACAATGAGCAGTTCTTC. As protein: CASRARESSYNEQFF.